These 25 T cell receptor beta chains were all obtained from the same sample, sequenced in a study of CD8+ T cells in alopecia areata. The treatment is: oral pan-JAK inhibitor, 5-10 mg twice daily. In each case, RNA was isolated and then reverse transcribed into cDNA as the sequencing template. Only in-frame clones appear in the TCRdb table, and some are missing; sequencing was by immunoSEQ multiplex PCR. The sample has 250,000 to 350,000 clones, roughly 60% seen once. Sequenced here: CD4+ T cells sorted from blood, sampled around week 53, from a patient treated with tofacitinib. The source is a human donor with alopecia areata.

CDR3 amino acids: CASSYEHLSKGYGYTF. CDR3 nucleotides: TGTGCCAGCAGCTACGAGCACCTCTCGAAGGGGTATGGCTACACCTTC. The V call is TRBV7-8, the J call TRBJ1-2; tentatively, D is TRBD1 (5 bases). V dropped 4 bases and J dropped 5 bases, with 20 bases sitting between them. The CDR3 runs 16 residues. Germline CDR1 reads SGHVS; CDR2 reads FQNEAQ.

The chain links TRBV7-9 to TRBJ2-1, with D possibly matching TRBD2 (7 bases). CDR1 SEHNR and CDR2 FQNEAQ come from the germline V gene (reference sequence). Trimming stripped 5 bases from V and 4 bases from J, with 15 bases between. The CDR3 sequence is 15 residues long. The CDR3 DNA reads as TGTGCCAGCAGCCCGCGGGGGCCCCAATACAATGAGCAGTTCTTC. Its translation is CASSPRGPQYNEQFF. Filled out from reference TRBV7-9 and TRBJ2-1, the complete variable domain reads DTGVSQNPRHKITKRGQNVTFRCDPISEHNRLYWYRQTLGQGPEFLTYFQNEAQLEKSRLLSDRFSAERPKGSFSTLEIQRTEQGDSAMYLCASSPRGPQYNEQFFGPGTRLTVL.

This clone was seen only a few times. The chain employs TRBV7-9 and TRBJ1-4, with D unclear. This CDR3 has 16 amino acids. Between the trimmed V and J ends, which lost 5 bases and 5 bases, there was a span of 18 bases. Germline loops: CDR1 SEHNR, CDR2 FQNEAQ (reference sequence). CDR3 residues: CASSTGPRGVNEKLFF. DNA for the CDR3: TGTGCCAGCAGCACTGGACCACGCGGGGTAAATGAAAAACTGTTTTTT.

The chain joins TRBV7-9 to TRBJ2-3; D gene uncertain. The CDR3 length is 11 residues. Per germline, CDR1 SEHNR and CDR2 FQNEAQ (reference sequence). The V end lost 2 bases, the J end lost 6 bases, and 3 bases lay between the germline ends. Written as DNA, the CDR3 is TGTGCCAGCAGCTTAATTGATACGCAGTATTTT. Translation: CASSLIDTQYF.

This chain links TRBV11-2 with TRBJ2-1, with 7 bases aligning to TRBD2. V trimming: 5 bases; J trimming: 0 bases; junction bases outside the gene matches: 4. CDR1 SGHAT and CDR2 FQNNGV come from the germline V gene. CDR3 length: 15 amino acids. DNA for the CDR3: TGTGCCAGCAGCCCGCGGGGGAGCTCCTACAATGAGCAGTTCTTC. Translation gives CASSPRGSSYNEQFF.

This clone was counted a few times. V usage is TRBV7-2 and J usage is TRBJ2-1; TRBD2 matches at 12 bases. The CDR3 is made up of 16 amino acids. V lost 5 bases, J lost 0 bases, and 2 bases stayed unmatched. Germline V CDR1 and CDR2: SGHTA, FQGNSA. CDR3 sequence: CASSPGLAGSYNEQFF. The DNA of the CDR3 is TGTGCCAGCAGCCCGGGACTAGCGGGCTCCTACAATGAGCAGTTCTTC. The whole variable domain, remainder taken from reference TRBV7-2 and TRBJ2-1, is GAGVSQSPSNKVTEKGKDVELRCDPISGHTALYWYRQSLGQGLEFLIYFQGNSAPDKSGLPSDRFSAERTGGSVSTLTIQRTQQEDSAVYLCASSPGLAGSYNEQFFGPGTRLTVL.

V and J are TRBV9 and TRBJ1-3, with D hard to call. The CDR3 covers 16 residues. V dropped 0 bases and J dropped 0 bases, with 10 bases sitting between them. Germline V gene lookup returns CDR1 SGDLS and CDR2 YYNGEE. This CDR3 is CASSVDRGLSGNTIYF. CDR3 bases: TGTGCCAGCAGCGTAGATCGGGGTCTCTCTGGAAACACCATATATTTT.

This clone is a singleton in its sample. V gene TRBV5-4 combines with J gene TRBJ2-1; D possibly corresponds to TRBD2 (7 bases). The CDR3 covers 15 residues. In germline, CDR1 is SGHNT, CDR2 YYREEE (reference sequence). The V and J ends lost 2 bases and 6 bases respectively, with 15 bases between them. CDR3: CASSFWEGVGNEQFF. The CDR3 DNA reads TGTGCCAGCAGCTTTTGGGAGGGGGTTGGCAATGAGCAGTTCTTC.

V usage is TRBV25-1 and J usage is TRBJ2-5; D gene unclear. From germline, CDR1 is MGHDK and CDR2 SYGVNS. V lost 2 bases and J 3 bases, leaving 10 bases between the germline ends. The CDR3 spans 14 residues. CDR3 in DNA: TGTGCCAGCAGTGAACCCCGGCAAAAAGAGACCCAGTACTTC. It yields the protein CASSEPRQKETQYF.

This chain joins TRBV5-1 and TRBJ2-5; D remains unclear. Trimming pared 3 bases from V and 1 base from J, leaving 10 bases between. This CDR3 has 14 residues. Germline CDR1 and CDR2: SGHRS and YFSETQ. The CDR3 is CASSSEPRQETQYF. Here the CDR3 DNA reads TGCGCCAGCAGCTCCGAGCCTCGCCAAGAGACCCAGTACTTC.

This chain joins TRBV5-1 and TRBJ2-5; 8 positions match TRBD2. CDR3 length: 14 residues. Looked up from germline, CDR1 is SGHRS and CDR2 is YFSETQ. Trimming took 3 bases from V and 5 from J; bases not matched to a gene: 6. The CDR3 sequence is CASSSGLGVETQYF. The CDR3 DNA sequence: TGCGCCAGCAGCTCGGGACTAGGGGTGGAGACCCAGTACTTC.

This rearrangement joins TRBV6-6 to TRBJ2-5, with 14 positions matching TRBD2. Unmatched junction bases numbered 8, after V lost 6 bases and J lost 5 bases. The CDR3 extends over 16 amino acids. CDR1 and CDR2 (germline): MNHNY, SVGAGI (reference sequence). DNA for the CDR3: TGTGCCAGCAGCCCCCAAGGGACTAGCGGGGGTGAGACCCAGTACTTC. It encodes CASSPQGTSGGETQYF.

The chain employs TRBV7-2 and TRBJ2-1, with a tentative D call TRBD2 (6 bases). CDR3 length: 14 amino acids. V was clipped by 8 bases and J by 6 bases, with 17 bases between them. CDR1 SGHTA and CDR2 FQGNSA come from the germline V gene. CDR3 amino acids: CASATLRRGNEQFF. As DNA, the CDR3 is TGTGCCAGCGCAACCCTCCGGCGGGGCAATGAGCAGTTCTTC.

This chain connects TRBV30 to TRBJ2-5, with 10 bases that match TRBD1. The CDR3 is 18 amino acids. V trimming: 1 base; J trimming: 5 bases; junction bases outside the gene matches: 16. Germline CDR1 and CDR2: GTSNPN and SVGIG (reference sequence). CDR3 sequence (DNA): TGTGCCTGGAGTGAGACCCTTCTTCCCCGGGACAGGGGTGAGACCCAGTACTTC. Protein: CAWSETLLPRDRGETQYF.

The table lists this clone with a few counts. This chain joins TRBV18 and TRBJ2-5; D possibly corresponds to TRBD1 (6 bases). V was cut by 3 bases and J by 2 bases, with 13 bases left in between. The CDR3 contains 15 residues. CDR1 and CDR2 (germline): KGHSH, LQKENI. As DNA, the CDR3 is TGTGCCAGCTCACCCACGGACAGTCGACAAGAGACCCAGTACTTC. Translation gives CASSPTDSRQETQYF. The variable domain in full, completed from reference TRBV18 and TRBJ2-5, reads NAGVMQNPRHLVRRRGQEARLRCSPMKGHSHVYWYRQLPEEGLKFMVYLQKENIIDESGMPKERFSAEFPKEGPSILRIQQVVRGDSAAYFCASSPTDSRQETQYFGPGTRLLVL.

Only one count was recorded for this clone. The V call is TRBV29-1, the J call TRBJ2-5; a possible D gene is TRBD1 (6 bases). Between the trimmed V and J ends, which lost 0 bases and 5 bases, there was a span of 13 bases. CDR1 and CDR2 (germline): SQVTM, ANQGSEA. The CDR3 extends over 14 amino acids. DNA for the CDR3: TGCAGCGTTGAAGATTGGAAACAGGGTGAGACCCAGTACTTC. Protein sequence: CSVEDWKQGETQYF.

This chain connects TRBV2 to TRBJ1-6, with 7 nucleotides matching TRBD1. The CDR3 covers 14 residues. V lost 7 bases to trimming and J lost 7 bases; unmatched junction nucleotides: 7. Germline loops: CDR1 SNHLY, CDR2 FYNNEI. DNA for the CDR3: TGTGCCAGCACTACTGGGACAGCAAATTCACCCCTCCACTTT. Translating it yields CASTTGTANSPLHF.

V and J are TRBV30 and TRBJ2-7; D is perhaps TRBD2 (6 bases). V lost 0 bases and J lost 7, with 10 bases in between. This CDR3 has 12 amino acids. Per the germline V gene, CDR1 is GTSNPN and CDR2 is SVGIG (reference sequence). The CDR3 sequence: CAWSVIGGEQYF. In DNA form, the CDR3 reads TGTGCCTGGAGTGTAATCGGGGGAGAGCAGTACTTC.

This rearrangement joins TRBV5-6 to TRBJ1-6; 8 nucleotides align to TRBD1. V was pared by 4 bases and J by 8 bases, with 8 bases of the junction left unmatched. The CDR3 consists of 15 residues. Per the germline V gene, CDR1 is SGHDT and CDR2 is YYEEEE. The CDR3 bases are TGTGCCAGCAGCCACAGGACAGGGCGATATTCACCCCTCCACTTT. Protein product: CASSHRTGRYSPLHF.

The chain combines TRBV30 with TRBJ1-1; D is ambiguous. This CDR3 has 13 amino acids. The germline V gene has CDR1 GTSNPN and CDR2 SVGIG (reference sequence). V dropped 3 bases and J dropped 0 bases, with 8 bases sitting between them. The CDR3 loop is CAWSKDMNTEAFF. The CDR3 nucleotides read TGTGCCTGGAGCAAGGATATGAACACTGAAGCTTTCTTT.

The genes are TRBV7-2 and TRBJ2-3; 7 bases agree with TRBD2. Germline loops: CDR1 SGHTA, CDR2 FQGNSA. This CDR3 has 16 residues. J gave up 1 base and V 8 bases, and 12 bases lay outside the gene matches. As DNA, the CDR3 is TGTGCCAGCTCTCCGGCCTTGGGGAGGGGCACAGATACGCAGTATTTT. It translates to CASSPALGRGTDTQYF.

The chain combines TRBV27 with TRBJ2-4; TRBD1 might be the D (5 bases). Germline assignment: CDR1 MNHEY and CDR2 SMNVEV (reference sequence). V gave up 1 base and J gave up 6 bases, with 7 bases separating them. This CDR3 is built from 13 residues. The CDR3 spells CASSLYRGNIQYF. The DNA of the CDR3 is TGTGCCAGCAGTTTATATAGGGGAAACATTCAGTACTTC.

V and J are TRBV27 and TRBJ2-3, with a weak D call TRBD1 (5 bases). V lost 3 bases and J 4 bases, leaving 11 bases between the germline ends. Per germline, CDR1 MNHEY and CDR2 SMNVEV (reference sequence). The CDR3 sequence is 14 residues long. Written as DNA, the CDR3 is TGTGCCAGCAGTTTTCTGGGGCTCGCAGATACGCAGTATTTT. Translation: CASSFLGLADTQYF.

This rearrangement joins TRBV5-4 to TRBJ1-2; the D is unclear. Germline loops: CDR1 SGHNT, CDR2 YYREEE (reference sequence). The CDR3 is 15 amino acids. V gave up 1 base and J gave up 4 bases, with 14 bases separating them. For the CDR3, the DNA is TGTGCCAGCAGCTTGCGATTGGGCCCAACCTATGGCTACACCTTC. This sequence encodes CASSLRLGPTYGYTF.

The rearrangement uses TRBV27 and TRBJ1-4; the match to TRBD1 covers 8 bases. The CDR3 sequence is 16 residues long. V dropped 5 bases and J dropped 7; count of bases not matched to a gene: 12. Germline V lookup: CDR1 MNHEY, CDR2 SMNVEV (reference sequence). DNA for the CDR3: TGTGCCAGCAGTCCCCACGGGGGACAGGAGAGTGAAAAACTGTTTTTT. Its protein is CASSPHGGQESEKLFF.